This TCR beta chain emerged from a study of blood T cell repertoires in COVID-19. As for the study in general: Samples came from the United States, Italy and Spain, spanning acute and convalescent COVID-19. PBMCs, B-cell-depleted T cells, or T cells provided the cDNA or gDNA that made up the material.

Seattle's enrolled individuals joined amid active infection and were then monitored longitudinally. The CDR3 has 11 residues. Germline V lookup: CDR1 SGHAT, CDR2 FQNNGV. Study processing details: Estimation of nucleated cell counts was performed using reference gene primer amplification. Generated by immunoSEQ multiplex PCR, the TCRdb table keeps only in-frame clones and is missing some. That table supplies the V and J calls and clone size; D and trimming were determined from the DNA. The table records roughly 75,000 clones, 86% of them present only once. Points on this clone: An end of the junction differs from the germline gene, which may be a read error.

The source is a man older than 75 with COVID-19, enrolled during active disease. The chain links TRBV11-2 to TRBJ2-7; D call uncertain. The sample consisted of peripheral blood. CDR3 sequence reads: CASSLSFEQYF. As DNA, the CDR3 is TGTGCCAGCAGCTTATCCTTCGAGCAGTACTTC.